This T cell receptor beta chain was retrieved from a study of T cell changes during pregnancy in multiple sclerosis. Germline V gene lookup returns CDR1 MNHEY and CDR2 SMNVEV (reference sequence). With 6 bases clipped from V and 6 bases from J, the junction kept 4 bases outside the gene matches. The CDR3 is 13 amino acids. TCRdb's table, derived via immunoSEQ multiplex PCR, lists solely in-frame clones and lacks some. Of more than 20,000 clones listed, around 81% were seen once; the top ten hold more than 15%. The sequence was collected from a female donor in good health, enrolled as a control in a pregnancy study. Here the sequenced sample was CD8+ T cells from peripheral blood mononuclear cells, taken in the first trimester of pregnancy. This sequence joins TRBV27 and TRBJ1-5; 8 positions match TRBD1. In nucleotides, the CDR3 is TGTGCCAGCAGGGGACAGGTGGGTCAGCCCCAGCATTTT. Translation gives CASRGQVGQPQHF.